Below, 24 T cell receptor beta chains from the same sample are listed, as sequenced in a study of radiotherapy plus CTLA-4 blockade in lung cancer. Some clones are missing from TCRdb's copy, which holds only in-frame ones; the method was immunoSEQ multiplex PCR. The sample has about 49,000 clones; around 83% are singletons. The material was peripheral blood, obtained from a patient treated with radiotherapy plus ipilimumab. These receptors came from a human donor with non-small cell lung cancer whose response to radiotherapy plus ipilimumab could not be evaluated.

As regards this clone: An end of the junction does not agree with germline; a read error may underlie this. The chain joins TRBV6-6 to TRBJ2-7; TRBD2 agrees at 8 bases. The CDR3 loop spans 15 amino acids. Germline-derived CDR1 and CDR2 are MNHNY and SVGAGI (reference sequence). The CDR3 DNA reads TGTGCCAGCAGGGGTACCGGGACTAGGCCCTACGAGCAGCACTTC. Amino acids: CASRGTGTRPYEQHF.

V is TRBV6-5 and J is TRBJ1-1, with 8 bases fitting TRBD1. V lost 4 bases, J lost 4 bases, and 11 bases stayed unmatched. Germline values: CDR1 MNHEY, CDR2 SVGAGI. The CDR3 contains 16 residues. CDR3 sequence reads: CASSLLRGQGVTEAFF. CDR3 DNA sequence: TGTGCCAGCAGTTTGCTTCGCGGACAGGGAGTCACTGAAGCTTTCTTT.

CDR3 nucleotides: TGTGCCAGCAGTTCTCCCGTGGGAGGGGCCGGTCAGCCCCAGCATTTT. Its translation: CASSSPVGGAGQPQHF. The gene calls are TRBV6-5 and TRBJ1-5; maybe TRBD1 (5 bases). CDR3 size: 16 residues. V lost 4 bases and J 6 bases, leaving 19 bases between the germline ends. Germline V lookup: CDR1 MNHEY, CDR2 SVGAGI.

This chain joins TRBV7-9 and TRBJ2-3, with TRBD2 matching over 14 bases. The CDR3 covers 17 residues. Trimming cost V 1 base and J 5 bases; bases outside gene matches: 5. In germline, CDR1 is SEHNR, CDR2 FQNEAQ (reference sequence). The CDR3 spells CASSLVGLAGEEDTQYF. As DNA, the CDR3 is TGTGCCAGCAGCTTAGTGGGACTAGCGGGAGAGGAAGATACGCAGTATTTT.

V usage is TRBV15 and J usage is TRBJ2-7; 10 bases match TRBD1. The CDR3 is 14 amino acids. V dropped 5 bases and J dropped 3; count of bases not matched to a gene: 4. Germline loops: CDR1 LNHNV, CDR2 YYDKDF (reference sequence). CDR3: CATSGTGEIYEQYF. The CDR3 DNA reads TGTGCCACCAGCGGGACAGGGGAGATCTACGAGCAGTACTTC.

V and J are TRBV6-1 and TRBJ2-3, with 7 bases matching TRBD1. The length of the CDR3 is 14 residues. After removal of 10 bases from V and 2 bases from J, the junction contained 9 bases not matched to a gene. Germline CDR1 reads MNHNS; CDR2 reads SASEGT. The CDR3 DNA follows: TGTGCCATTAGGGGGCAGCCGTCCACAGATACGCAGTATTTT. Encoded protein: CAIRGQPSTDTQYF.

The chain recombines TRBV19 with TRBJ2-2; D uncertain. Germline-derived CDR1 and CDR2 are LNHDA and SQIVND (reference sequence). The V and J ends lost 6 bases and 1 base respectively, with 6 bases between them. The CDR3 length is 13 residues. CDR3 residues: CASRGLNTGELFF. In nucleotides, the CDR3 is TGTGCCAGTAGGGGCTTGAACACCGGGGAGCTGTTTTTT.

The chain links TRBV6-1 to TRBJ2-2, with D unresolved. Trimming shortened V by 6 bases and J by 6 bases, and 17 bases separated the two germline ends. This CDR3 is 15 amino acids long. Germline values: CDR1 MNHNS, CDR2 SASEGT. The chain's CDR3 is CASSEAQLIPGELFF. CDR3 in DNA: TGTGCCAGCAGCGAGGCCCAGCTGATACCCGGGGAGCTGTTTTTT.

In this sample, this clone turned up a few times. CDR3 loop: CASSLLLGGAGSPYIRYEKLFF. The CDR3 nucleotides are TGTGCCAGCAGTTTACTCCTCGGGGGGGCAGGTAGCCCCTACATCCGATATGAAAAACTGTTTTTT. V and J are TRBV28 and TRBJ1-4; D perhaps matches TRBD1 (6 bases). In germline, CDR1 is MDHEN, CDR2 SYDVKM. The ends were cut back, 2 bases at V and 6 bases at J, with 34 bases in the middle. The CDR3 runs 22 residues.

V and J are TRBV7-9 and TRBJ1-4; 10 positions agree with TRBD1. Germline CDR1 is SEHNR and CDR2 is FQNEAQ (reference sequence). Trimming took 5 bases from V and 4 from J; bases not matched to a gene: 4. This CDR3 contains 15 residues. CDR3 loop: CASSPGTGDNEKLFF. The CDR3 DNA follows: TGTGCCAGCAGCCCGGGGACAGGGGATAATGAAAAACTGTTTTTT.

The V gene is TRBV4-1, the J gene TRBJ1-5; tentative D call: TRBD1 (5 bases). The CDR3 extends over 15 amino acids. Germline CDR1 is MGHRA and CDR2 is YSYEKL. V lost 1 base and J lost 7, with 14 bases in between. As DNA, the CDR3 is TGCGCCAGCAGCCAAGGGGGGACTTATAACCAGCCCCAGCATTTT. Its protein is CASSQGGTYNQPQHF.

In the case of this clone: A junction end diverges from the germline sequence, so it may reflect a read error. The V call is TRBV7-7, the J call TRBJ2-1, with 8 bases matching TRBD1. This CDR3 has 15 amino acids. Germline CDR1 is SSHAT and CDR2 is FNYEAQ (reference sequence). The CDR3 nucleotides are TGTGCTAGCAGCTTAGGACAGGGAGTACACAATGAGCAGTTCTTC. It codes for CASSLGQGVHNEQFF.

V usage is TRBV7-9 and J usage is TRBJ2-2; tentative D call: TRBD2 (5 bases). CDR1 is SEHNR and CDR2 is FQNEAQ in the germline V gene (reference sequence). The CDR3 covers 17 residues. V was shortened by 4 bases and J by 0 bases, with 15 bases between the two germline ends. CDR3 sequence (DNA): TGTGCCAGCAGCTACCCGAGCCGGGGAGCGAACACCGGGGAGCTGTTTTTT. Its protein product is CASSYPSRGANTGELFF.

J is TRBJ2-3 and V is TRBV28; 7 bases line up with TRBD2. The CDR3 runs to 16 residues. The trim removed 4 bases at V and 6 bases at J, leaving 13 bases unmatched. Germline V CDR1 and CDR2: MDHEN, SYDVKM. This CDR3 is CASSSGGMGGWDTQYF. CDR3 DNA sequence: TGTGCCAGCAGTTCGGGGGGAATGGGGGGGTGGGATACGCAGTATTTT.

This clone was counted a single time. This chain uses TRBV23-1 with TRBJ1-5; D unresolved. TRBV23-1 is recorded as an ORF, its role being uncertain. The V gene lost 5 bases and the J gene lost 4 bases, with 21 bases spanning the gap. The CDR3 is 17 residues long. CDR3 amino acids: CASSYRRRGPFNQPQHF. The CDR3 nucleotides are TGCGCCAGCAGTTATAGGCGAAGAGGGCCTTTTAATCAGCCCCAGCATTTT.

There are a few counts of this clone. V gene TRBV29-1 combines with J gene TRBJ1-1, with no clear D. CDR1 and CDR2 from the germline V gene are SQVTM and ANQGSEA. With 6 bases removed from V and 4 bases from J, the gap between germline ends came to 12 bases. The length of the CDR3 is 12 residues. This CDR3 is CSVASGFTEAFF. The CDR3 nucleotides read TGCAGCGTCGCCTCGGGATTCACTGAAGCTTTCTTT.

The rearrangement joins TRBV27 to TRBJ2-7; D perhaps matches TRBD2 (6 bases). Germline lookup yields CDR1 MNHEY and CDR2 SMNVEV (reference sequence). V lost 6 bases and J 2 bases, leaving 11 bases between the germline ends. The CDR3 is 13 amino acids. The CDR3 sequence: CASSPAGPYEQYF. CDR3 sequence (DNA): TGTGCCAGCAGCCCCGCGGGGCCCTACGAGCAGTACTTC.

The chain links TRBV29-1 to TRBJ2-1; 10 positions match TRBD2. Looked up from germline, CDR1 is SQVTM and CDR2 is ANQGSEA. The CDR3 totals 16 residues. The trim removed 3 bases at V and 5 bases at J, leaving 10 bases unmatched. CDR3 sequence: CSVEPTAGGNHNEQFF. DNA for the CDR3: TGCAGCGTTGAGCCGACAGCGGGGGGGAACCACAATGAGCAGTTCTTC.

V is TRBV28 and J is TRBJ2-7; the D is unclear. The CDR3 covers 13 residues. Trimming stripped 6 bases from V and 3 bases from J, with 12 bases between. Germline-derived CDR1 and CDR2 are MDHEN and SYDVKM. DNA for the CDR3: TGTGCCAGCAGCCAACGACTTTACTACGAGCAGTACTTC. As protein: CASSQRLYYEQYF. Complete variable domain (other parts from reference TRBV28 and TRBJ2-7): DVKVTQSSRYLVKRTGEKVFLECVQDMDHENMFWYRQDPGLGLRLIYFSYDVKMKEKGDIPEGYSVSREKKERFSLILESASTNQTSMYLCASSQRLYYEQYFGPGTRLTVT.

This sequence joins TRBV15 and TRBJ1-2; D not resolved. Looked up from germline, CDR1 is LNHNV and CDR2 is YYDKDF (reference sequence). Trimming removed 0 bases from V and 7 bases from J, with 15 bases in between. The CDR3 runs to 15 residues. The DNA of the CDR3 is TGTGCCACCAGCAGAGACCAGAAGGCGACGGGTGGCTACACCTTC. Its translation: CATSRDQKATGGYTF.

The CDR3 region has the DNA TGCGCCAGCAGCCAAGGAGTTTATAGAACAGATACGCAGTATTTT. Protein sequence: CASSQGVYRTDTQYF. This chain joins TRBV4-3 and TRBJ2-3; D is uncertain. From germline, CDR1 is LGHNA and CDR2 YSLEER. V lost 1 base to trimming and J lost 3 bases, with 11 bases between them. This CDR3 has 15 residues.

Notes on this clone: The same CDR3 arises from other DNA sequences in this sample as well. V gene TRBV6-1 combines with J gene TRBJ1-1; D may be TRBD1 (6 bases). The V gene's germline CDR1 is MNHNS and CDR2 SASEGT. The CDR3 length is 13 residues. The V and J ends lost 5 bases and 6 bases respectively, with 13 bases between them. The CDR3 loop reads CASSKGHVAEAFF. Here the CDR3 DNA reads TGTGCCAGCAGTAAGGGACATGTGGCTGAAGCTTTCTTT.

The chain has TRBV7-9 and TRBJ2-7; possible D gene TRBD2, 6 bases. CDR3 length: 15 residues. The germline V gene encodes CDR1 SEHNR and CDR2 FQNEAQ (reference sequence). Deletions cut 0 bases from V and 6 bases from J, with 15 bases between. The DNA for the CDR3 is TGTGCCAGCAGCTTAGCGGAGACGGGACTTCTCGAGCAGTACTTC. This gives the protein CASSLAETGLLEQYF.

The rearrangement links TRBV11-2 to TRBJ2-3; 9 bases map to TRBD2. Germline assignment: CDR1 SGHAT and CDR2 FQNNGV. The CDR3 length is 17 residues. V dropped 2 bases and J dropped 0; count of bases not matched to a gene: 6. CDR3 sequence: CASSLLPTSGSTDTQYF. The CDR3 nucleotides are TGTGCCAGCAGCTTACTCCCGACTAGCGGTAGCACAGATACGCAGTATTTT.